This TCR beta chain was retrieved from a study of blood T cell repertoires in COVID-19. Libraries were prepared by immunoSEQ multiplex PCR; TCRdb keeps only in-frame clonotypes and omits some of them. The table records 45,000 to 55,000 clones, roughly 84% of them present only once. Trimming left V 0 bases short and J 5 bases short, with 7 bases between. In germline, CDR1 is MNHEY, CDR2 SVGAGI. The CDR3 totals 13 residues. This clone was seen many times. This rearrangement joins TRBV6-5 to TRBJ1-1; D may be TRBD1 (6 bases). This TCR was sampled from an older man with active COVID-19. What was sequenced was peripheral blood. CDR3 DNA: TGTGCCAGCAGTTACTCCCAGGGGACTGAAGCTTTCTTT. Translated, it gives CASSYSQGTEAFF.